A single sample gave rise to the 30 T cell receptor beta chains below, sequenced in a study of vaccination and CD4 T cells after COVID-19. Antigens for these TCRs are unknown. At the Johns Hopkins FTIC core, DNA taken from cultured CD4+ T cells was sequenced by way of the Oncomine TCR Beta short-read assay. Genomic DNA from cultured CD4+ T cells was extracted. TCRdb used MiXCR to reprocess the PCR reads, holding one entry per CDR3 protein. In the table there are more than 8,500 distinct CDR3 sequences, approximately 40% of which are singletons. As to treatment: roughly 10-day PBMC culture with coronavirus spike peptide pools or control peptides (ViraFEST assay). CD4+ T-cell collection from the unexposed donor predated the COVID-19 pandemic (2011-2018). Sequencing was performed on CD4+ T cells from blood, cultured in vitro. These receptors all come from a human donor in good health.

The rearrangement joins TRBV20-1 to TRBJ2-1; D possibly uses TRBD1 or TRBD2 (5 bases each). Trimming stripped 1 base from V and 4 bases from J, with 11 bases between. This CDR3 has 14 amino acids. The germline V gene encodes CDR1 DFQATT and CDR2 SNEGSKA (reference sequence). CDR3 DNA sequence: TGCAGTGCTAGAGTTTGGGACCATTACAATGAGCAGTTCTTC. Amino acids: CSARVWDHYNEQFF.

The chain recombines TRBV7-9 with TRBJ2-5, with a possible D match to TRBD1 (6 bases). The V end was cut by 6 bases, the J end by 5 bases, with 22 bases between. The CDR3 spans 16 residues. In germline, CDR1 is SEHNR, CDR2 FQNEAQ (reference sequence). The CDR3 DNA follows: TGTGCCAGCAGTCGTCTAGGGGGTTCTATAGCGGAGACCCAGTACTTC. It specifies CASSRLGGSIAETQYF.

V and J are TRBV7-6 and TRBJ2-7, with a possible D match to TRBD1 (6 bases). The CDR3 contains 16 residues. Germline CDR1 reads SGHVS; CDR2 reads FNYEAQ. Trimming left V 2 bases short and J 0 bases short, with 14 bases between. This chain's CDR3 is CASSLLVQGTSYEQYF. CDR3 in DNA: TGTGCCAGCAGCTTACTAGTCCAGGGGACCTCCTACGAGCAGTACTTC.

This clonotype was seen only a few times. V gene TRBV6-2 or TRBV6-3 combines with J gene TRBJ2-7, with 11 bases matching TRBD1. Germline lookup yields CDR1 MNHEY and CDR2 SVGEGT. This CDR3 has 14 amino acids. J was trimmed by 3 bases and V by 2 bases; bases with no gene match: 0. CDR3 DNA: TGTGCCAGCAGTTACGGGACAGGGGGCTACGAGCAGTACTTC. Its translation: CASSYGTGGYEQYF.

This clonotype came up a few times. CDR3 in amino acids: CSARLTSGQETQYF. CDR3 nucleotide sequence: TGCAGTGCTCGCTTGACTAGCGGCCAAGAGACCCAGTACTTC. This chain joins TRBV20-1 and TRBJ2-5; TRBD2 agrees at 9 bases. Germline trimming cut 5 bases from V and 1 base from J; bases unmatched to any gene: 5. The CDR3 sequence is 14 residues long. Germline V gene lookup returns CDR1 DFQATT and CDR2 SNEGSKA (reference sequence).

This clonotype was seen a few times. The chain joins TRBV2 to TRBJ1-5, with 9 bases matching TRBD1. This CDR3 is built from 16 residues. V trimming: 6 bases; J trimming: 4 bases; junction bases outside the gene matches: 10. Germline CDR1 SNHLY, CDR2 FYNNEI. CDR3 bases: TGTGCCAGCAGGAGCCACAGGGGGCGAGGGAATCAGCCCCAGCATTTT. Translated: CASRSHRGRGNQPQHF.

This clonotype has more than one count but fewer than ten. The chain uses TRBV20-1 and TRBJ1-2; D call uncertain. The CDR3 consists of 11 residues. The V end was cut by 3 bases, the J end by 8 bases, with 10 bases between. Germline V gene lookup returns CDR1 DFQATT and CDR2 SNEGSKA (reference sequence). The CDR3 region has the DNA TGCAGTGCTAGGGAGTCTCCGGGCTACACCTTC. Its translation: CSARESPGYTF.

The V and J genes are TRBV2 and TRBJ1-2; tentatively, D is TRBD1 (5 bases). This CDR3 spans 15 amino acids. Germline V gene data show CDR1 as SNHLY and CDR2 as FYNNEI. V was clipped by 6 bases and J by 0 bases, with 14 bases between them. The CDR3, as DNA: TGTGCCAGCAGAGAACGGGACTTCTCTAACTATGGCTACACCTTC. Encoded protein: CASRERDFSNYGYTF.

This clonotype was seen only once. The gene calls are TRBV2 and TRBJ2-6; the match to TRBD1 covers 7 bases. Germline loops: CDR1 SNHLY, CDR2 FYNNEI. The CDR3 is 17 amino acids. Unmatched junction bases numbered 8, after V lost 6 bases and J lost 0 bases. In nucleotides, the CDR3 is TGTGCCAGCAGAAGACAGGGCAGTATCTCTGGGGCCAACGTCCTGACTTTC. It codes for CASRRQGSISGANVLTF.

This clonotype is judged medium-sized. The chain is built from TRBV28 and TRBJ2-3; D ambiguous. Trimming removed 5 bases from V and 6 bases from J, with 12 bases in between. The CDR3 has 13 amino acids. Germline CDR1 MDHEN, CDR2 SYDVKM. This CDR3 is CASSHMLRDTQYF. Here the CDR3 DNA reads TGTGCCAGCAGTCACATGCTTAGGGATACGCAGTATTTT.

This clonotype was observed a handful of times. This chain joins TRBV7-2 and TRBJ2-5, with a weak D call TRBD2 (5 bases). The CDR3 has 12 amino acids. Germline V gives CDR1 SGHTA, CDR2 FQGNSA. Deletions cut 5 bases from V and 5 bases from J, with 9 bases between. The CDR3 spells CASSTSMETQYF. DNA for the CDR3: TGTGCCAGCAGCACTAGTATGGAGACCCAGTACTTC.

This clonotype appeared a few times. The V call is TRBV2, the J call TRBJ2-5; D unresolved. This CDR3 spans 13 amino acids. V gave up 7 bases and J gave up 1 base, with 10 bases separating them. Looked up from germline, CDR1 is SNHLY and CDR2 is FYNNEI. CDR3 coding DNA: TGTGCCAGCATGTGGCGGCCCCAAGAGACCCAGTACTTC. Its translation: CASMWRPQETQYF. The whole variable domain, remainder taken from reference TRBV2 and TRBJ2-5, is EPEVTQTPSHQVTQMGQEVILRCVPISNHLYFYWYRQILGQKVEFLVSFYNNEISEKSEIFDDQFSVERPDGSNFTLKIRSTKLEDSAMYFCASMWRPQETQYFGPGTRLLVL.

V and J are TRBV5-1 and TRBJ2-5, with TRBD2 matching over 14 bases. Germline V gene sequence: CDR1 SGHRS, CDR2 YFSETQ. The CDR3 contains 16 residues. Trimming cost V 4 bases and J 5 bases; bases outside gene matches: 7. The CDR3 region is CASSDGLAGGWETQYF. CDR3 nucleotides: TGCGCCAGCAGCGATGGACTAGCGGGAGGATGGGAGACCCAGTACTTC.

For the CDR3, the DNA is TGTGCCAGCAGTTACCAAATAGGGTCGGCCAAAAACATTCAGTACTTC. It codes for CASSYQIGSAKNIQYF. This chain uses TRBV6-5 with TRBJ2-4, with unresolved D. CDR1 and CDR2 (germline): MNHEY, SVGAGI. This CDR3 is 16 amino acids long. Trimming removed 2 bases at V and 1 base at J, with 12 bases between.

The rearrangement uses TRBV29-1 and TRBJ2-7, with 9 bases fitting TRBD1. The germline gives CDR1 SQVTM, CDR2 ANQGSEA. This CDR3 comprises 14 residues. The J segment lost 3 bases and the V segment lost 6 bases, leaving 9 bases of the junction unmatched. Here the CDR3 reads CSVATGGEVYEQYF. The CDR3 DNA reads TGCAGCGTCGCAACAGGGGGCGAAGTCTACGAGCAGTACTTC.

The rearrangement links TRBV18 to TRBJ2-1; no clear D. Deletions cut 2 bases from V and 8 bases from J, with 13 bases between. The CDR3 spans 14 residues. CDR1 and CDR2 from the germline V gene are KGHSH and LQKENI. The DNA of the CDR3 is TGTGCCAGCTCACCAAGGACGAGTGCGGATGAGCAGTTCTTC. The encoded protein is CASSPRTSADEQFF.

The V gene is TRBV6-1, the J gene TRBJ2-3; possibly TRBD1 for D (5 bases). Trimming removed 6 bases from V and 0 bases from J, with 10 bases in between. CDR3 size: 14 residues. CDR1 is MNHNS, CDR2 SASEGT, per germline. CDR3 protein: CASRMGPSTDTQYF. Written as DNA, the CDR3 is TGTGCCAGCAGAATGGGGCCGAGCACAGATACGCAGTATTTT.

This clonotype was seen more than once but under ten times. The gene calls are TRBV10-1 and TRBJ2-7; tentatively, D is TRBD1 (6 bases). Germline CDR1 and CDR2: WNHNN and SYGVQD (reference sequence). Trimming took off 8 bases at V and 2 bases at J, with 10 bases between the two ends. This CDR3 has 12 residues. The CDR3 reads CASRDITYEQYF. CDR3 coding DNA: TGCGCCAGCCGGGACATCACCTACGAGCAGTACTTC.

The chain carries TRBV27 and TRBJ2-1, with TRBD2 identical over 9 bases. In germline, CDR1 is MNHEY, CDR2 SMNVEV (reference sequence). V trimming: 3 bases; J trimming: 4 bases; junction bases outside the gene matches: 4. The CDR3 runs to 15 residues. For the CDR3, the DNA is TGTGCCAGCAGTTTCGCTAGCGGGGTATACAATGAGCAGTTCTTC. This sequence encodes CASSFASGVYNEQFF.

V gene TRBV27 combines with J gene TRBJ1-1, with D maybe TRBD1 (5 bases). V was cut by 5 bases and J by 4 bases, with 14 bases left in between. Germline V CDR1 and CDR2: MNHEY, SMNVEV (reference sequence). The CDR3 totals 14 residues. CDR3 sequence (DNA): TGTGCCAGCAGTAGTCTTATTCAGGGCACTGAAGCTTTCTTT. Translating gives CASSSLIQGTEAFF.

This clonotype showed up just a few times. The chain recombines TRBV19 with TRBJ1-5, with D possibly matching TRBD1 (5 bases). The ends were cut back, 6 bases at V and 4 bases at J, with 10 bases in the middle. CDR3 length: 13 amino acids. Germline V gene data show CDR1 as LNHDA and CDR2 as SQIVND (reference sequence). CDR3 loop: CASRWDGNQPQHF. Written as DNA, the CDR3 is TGTGCCAGTAGATGGGACGGGAATCAGCCCCAGCATTTT.

CDR3 bases: TGTGCCTGGAGTCGGACCGTGGAAGGACAGCCCCAGCATTTT. Residues: CAWSRTVEGQPQHF. The J gene is TRBJ1-5, the V gene TRBV30; no reliable D call. V shed 2 bases and J shed 7 bases, with 15 bases lying between them. The CDR3 extends over 14 amino acids. The germline V gene has CDR1 GTSNPN and CDR2 SVGIG (reference sequence).

The chain combines TRBV20-1 with TRBJ1-3, with TRBD1 identical over 12 bases. In germline, CDR1 is DFQATT, CDR2 SNEGSKA (reference sequence). The CDR3 runs to 16 residues. With 6 bases clipped from V and 1 base from J, the junction kept 7 bases outside the gene matches. As DNA, the CDR3 is TGCAGTGCGCTGGGACAGGGGGCCCCTTCTGGAAACACCATATATTTT. This translates into CSALGQGAPSGNTIYF.

The rearrangement uses TRBV7-2 and TRBJ2-1, with TRBD1 matching 10 bases. The trim removed 6 bases at V and 1 base at J, leaving 6 bases unmatched. Germline V gene data show CDR1 as SGHTA and CDR2 as FQGNSA. This CDR3 comprises 16 residues. Here the CDR3 DNA reads TGTGCCAGCAGAACGACAGGGGGCTCGTCCTACAATGAGCAGTTCTTC. Its protein product is CASRTTGGSSYNEQFF. The variable domain in full, completed from reference TRBV7-2 and TRBJ2-1, reads GAGVSQSPSNKVTEKGKDVELRCDPISGHTALYWYRQSLGQGLEFLIYFQGNSAPDKSGLPSDRFSAERTGGSVSTLTIQRTQQEDSAVYLCASRTTGGSSYNEQFFGPGTRLTVL.

The chain couples TRBV7-2 to TRBJ1-5; D not certain. Between the trimmed V and J ends, which lost 1 base and 5 bases, there was a span of 9 bases. This CDR3 comprises 14 residues. CDR1 is SGHTA and CDR2 is FQGNSA in the germline V gene. The CDR3 bases are TGTGCCAGCAGCTTAGAGGCTGGCCATCAGCCCCAGCATTTT. Its translation is CASSLEAGHQPQHF. Full variable domain (rest looked up from reference TRBV7-2 and TRBJ1-5): GAGVSQSPSNKVTEKGKDVELRCDPISGHTALYWYRQSLGQGLEFLIYFQGNSAPDKSGLPSDRFSAERTGGSVSTLTIQRTQQEDSAVYLCASSLEAGHQPQHFGDGTRLSIL.

Remarks on this clonotype: A single base separates this from a much larger clone, so it may be a read error. The V gene is TRBV7-2, the J gene TRBJ1-5, with 9 positions matching TRBD1. This CDR3 has 14 amino acids. In germline, CDR1 is SGHTA, CDR2 FQGNSA. Here the CDR3 DNA reads TGTGCCAGCAGCCCTACAGGGGGCAATCAGCCCCAGAATTTT. Translated: CASSPTGGNQPQNF.

This clonotype turned up a few times. This chain uses TRBV20-1 with TRBJ1-1; a weak D match, TRBD1 (6 bases). V lost 7 bases and J 5 bases, leaving 23 bases between the germline ends. The germline CDR1 and CDR2 sequences are DFQATT and SNEGSKA (reference sequence). This CDR3 region has 15 residues. CDR3 amino acids: CSGSSGTGTLTEAFF. The DNA for the CDR3 is TGCAGTGGTAGTTCTGGTACAGGGACCTTGACTGAAGCTTTCTTT.

This clonotype was observed a handful of times. V gene TRBV27 combines with J gene TRBJ2-1; 10 nucleotides match TRBD2. CDR3 size: 16 residues. Germline CDR1 reads MNHEY; CDR2 reads SMNVEV (reference sequence). After removal of 2 bases from V and 7 bases from J, the junction contained 8 bases not matched to a gene. The CDR3 nucleotides read TGTGCCAGCAGTTTAAGAGTTGGGACTAGCGTTAATGAGCAGTTCTTC. Protein product: CASSLRVGTSVNEQFF.

This chain joins TRBV20-1 and TRBJ1-6, with D uncertain. The germline V and J ends were trimmed by 6 bases and 9 bases, with 18 bases remaining between them. Germline V CDR1 and CDR2: DFQATT, SNEGSKA (reference sequence). The CDR3 is 14 residues long. In DNA form, the CDR3 reads TGCAGTGCCAGCCTGGGCCCCAAGGGTTCACCCCTCCACTTT. Amino acid sequence: CSASLGPKGSPLHF.

Remarks on this clonotype: The DNA is left out, because the CDR3 cannot be placed on it with certainty; the CDR3 is given as TCRdb lists it. J is TRBJ1-5 and V is TRBV7-5; the table's D call of TRBD1 was not tested on the DNA. TRBV7-5 is listed as a pseudogene. The CDR3 length equals 16 residues, ends included. The CDR3: CISVSRGDYSNQPQHF.